The TCR beta chain under discussion was sequenced for a study of blood T cell repertoires in COVID-19 (dated by TCRdb to 2019 to 2021). At the level of the whole study: Samples covering the acute and convalescent phases of COVID-19 were provided by collaborators in the United States, Italy and Spain. The prospective study material was composed of cDNA or gDNA derived from T cells, B-cell-depleted T cells, or PBMCs. A de-identified subject ID, COVID-19 status, age in years and sex were almost always included in the sample metadata. Subjects who had been exposed to COVID-19, were actively infected with it, or had recovered from it provided the deeply sampled blood TCRbeta repertoires that made up the dataset. The repertoires were released in a freely available public database intended as a resource for research on the immune response to SARS-CoV-2. HLA class I and class II types, where available, came from metadata supplied by the sample provider rather than from assay-based typing. Samples were obtained from the ongoing ImmuneRACE study (first 160 participants) and from over 1,000 subjects provided by 6 global collaborators. Results the study describes overall, beyond this receptor: The amount of clinical and demographic metadata varied by source and participant and was provided uncurated.

Note on this clone: Its specific antigen is unknown. Nothing much larger sits one base from this clone, and base qualities are not available.

The CDR1 and CDR2 encoded by the germline V gene are MNHEY and SVGAGI. V has 7 bases trimmed and J has 4 bases trimmed; junction bases matching no gene number 9. Reading from cysteine to phenylalanine, the CDR3 counts 15 amino acids. Solely the CDR3 DNA is kept, with 45 bases framed from the first base. The immunoSEQ Assay, a bias-controlled multiplex PCR, was used to amplify TCRbeta CDR3 regions from genomic DNA. The authors processed their data as follows. Within the assay, amplification of reference gene primers was used to estimate how many nucleated cells each sample contained. To quantify the absolute abundance of each unique TCRbeta CDR3 rearrangement, sequence reads were collapsed and filtered. For each sample, productive Simpson clonality was calculated as the square root of Simpson's diversity index across productive rearrangements. TCRdb mirrors the immuneACCESS table, restricted to in-frame sequences. Some clones are absent from its copies; in checked studies, under half trace to an unresolved V gene, and the reason for the others is unknown. That table supplies the V and J calls and clone size; D and trimming were determined from the DNA. This sample lists 200,000 to 300,000 clones; roughly nine tenths were detected once. The ten largest make up approximately 3.7% of the sample.

Samples from volunteer blood donors who had recovered from COVID-19 were contributed by a second Seattle source. The collaborating institutions used their own protocols to collect whole blood in K2EDTA tubes. For TCRbeta analysis, collaborators shipped samples in one of three forms: frozen whole blood, isolated PBMCs, or DNA extracted from either of those sample types. Sequencing input: peripheral blood. The rearrangement combines TRBV6-5 with TRBJ1-3; TRBD1 matches 8 bases in the middle. This clonotype originated in a man in his 60s who had recovered from COVID-19. The nucleotides are TGTGCCAGCACCCGGGACAGGCAACAGGGAAACACCATATATTTT. Its amino acids are CASTRDRQQGNTIYF.